The source of this T cell receptor (beta chain) is a study of T cells in Graves' hyperthyroidism and ophthalmopathy. Study information: Once the initial diagnosis was made, peripheral blood was obtained before any treatment.

The source material, RNA transcripts, was used to amplify TCR beta CDR3 regions. First-round RT-PCR with HTBI primers amplified the TCR CDR3 region. MiXCR was run by TCRdb on the multiplex PCR reads, yielding one entry per CDR3 protein. Among 500,000 to 550,000 distinct CDR3 sequences, roughly 21% were seen once, and the ten largest hold 40% to 50%. This CDR3 contains 14 residues. The V gene's germline CDR1 is MDHEN and CDR2 SYDVKM. V was cut by 3 bases and J by 0 bases, with 9 bases left in between. This clonotype has ten or more counts. The gene calls are TRBV28 and TRBJ2-7; perhaps D is TRBD1 or TRBD2 (5 bases each). The receptor was derived from a man between 40 and 49 years old with Graves' ophthalmopathy. Sequenced material: blood. The CDR3 DNA reads TGTGCCAGCAGTTTGTCAGGGACCTCCTACGAGCAGTACTTC. It is translated as CASSLSGTSYEQYF. The whole variable domain, remainder taken from reference TRBV28 and TRBJ2-7, is DVKVTQSSRYLVKRTGEKVFLECVQDMDHENMFWYRQDPGLGLRLIYFSYDVKMKEKGDIPEGYSVSREKKERFSLILESASTNQTSMYLCASSLSGTSYEQYFGPGTRLTVT.